A selection of T cell receptor beta chains follows, all from one sample in a study of identical twins. MiXCR was run by TCRdb on the 5' RACE reads, yielding one entry per CDR3 protein. The sample contains around 1.7 million distinct CDR3 sequences, about 31% of which appear only once. Input material: cord blood. Receptors originate from a newborn girl in good health. Each CDR3 is given with its conserved first and last residue. Fields, in order: clone size, D gene, V gene, J gene, CDR3 DNA, CDR3 protein. A D gene is named only where the DNA matches it firmly. Clone size appears in some rows only: once, few, many, or a class for an expanded clone.

size: many
D: NA
V: TRBV24-1
J: TRBJ2-3
DNA: TGTGCCACCAGTGGGGGGGCAGATACGCAGTATTTT
CDR3: CATSGGADTQYF

size: NA
D: TRBD1
V: TRBV4-2
J: TRBJ1-1
DNA: TGTGCCAGCAGCCGGAAAACAGGGGACACTGAAGCTTTCTTT
CDR3: CASSRKTGDTEAFF

size: few
D: TRBD2
V: TRBV10-3
J: TRBJ2-5
DNA: TGTGCCATCAGTCCACAGGGCGCGGGGGGGAATGAGCAGTACTTC
CDR3: CAISPQGAGGNEQYF

size: NA
D: NA
V: TRBV20-1
J: TRBJ2-7
DNA: TGCAGTGCTGCCTCTACAAGCTACGAGCAGTACTTC
CDR3: CSAASTSYEQYF

size: NA
D: NA
V: TRBV7-2
J: TRBJ2-1
DNA: TGTGCCAGCAGCTTCTATCTCAATGAGCAGTTCTTC
CDR3: CASSFYLNEQFF

size: NA
D: NA
V: TRBV7-6
J: TRBJ2-1
DNA: TGTGCCAGCAGCCCTGGGGGACTCTACTACAATGAGCAGTTCTTC
CDR3: CASSPGGLYYNEQFF

size: few
D: TRBD1
V: TRBV12-3/TRBV12-4
J: TRBJ2-7
DNA: TGTGCCAGCAGCCTTCGGGGGACAGGTCACTACGAGCAGTACTTC
CDR3: CASSLRGTGHYEQYF

size: NA
D: NA
V: TRBV2
J: TRBJ1-6
DNA: TGTGCCAGCCGAGGGGTAGGGACTAATTCACCCCTCCACTTT
CDR3: CASRGVGTNSPLHF

size: many
D: NA
V: TRBV5-1
J: TRBJ1-1
DNA: TGCGCCAGCAGCCCGGACAAGAACACTGAAGCTTTCTTT
CDR3: CASSPDKNTEAFF

size: NA
D: TRBD2
V: TRBV2
J: TRBJ2-5
DNA: TGTGCCAGCAGATGGACTAGCGGGAGGAGTGGGGAGACCCAGTACTTC
CDR3: CASRWTSGRSGETQYF

size: NA
D: TRBD1
V: TRBV30
J: TRBJ1-1
DNA: TGTGCCTGGAGTGTAGTTCTGGGGGGACAGCGGGCTGAAGCTTTCTTT
CDR3: CAWSVVLGGQRAEAFF

size: few
D: NA
V: TRBV18
J: TRBJ1-5
DNA: TGTGCCAGCTCACCAGGGCCCTACAGGGCCCATCAGCCCCAGCATTTT
CDR3: CASSPGPYRAHQPQHF

size: NA
D: NA
V: TRBV2
J: TRBJ1-5
DNA: TGTGCCAGCAGCGTTCGAGGCCCCTATCAGCCCCAGCATTTT
CDR3: CASSVRGPYQPQHF

size: NA
D: TRBD2
V: TRBV7-8
J: TRBJ2-3
DNA: TGTGCCAGCAGCCCACCGGGACTAGCGTTGTATTTT
CDR3: CASSPPGLALYF

size: NA
D: NA
V: TRBV5-1
J: TRBJ1-2
DNA: TGCGCCAGCAGCTTGGATCGGATGGGCCATGGCTACACCTTC
CDR3: CASSLDRMGHGYTF

size: few
D: NA
V: TRBV5-1
J: TRBJ2-1
DNA: TGCGCCAGCAGCTTGCGGGTCCCGATCCCCTACAATGAGCAGTTCTTC
CDR3: CASSLRVPIPYNEQFF

size: NA
D: TRBD1
V: TRBV5-1
J: TRBJ2-7
DNA: TGCGCCAGCAGATCCTTCGACAGGGTAGGCGAGCAGTACTTC
CDR3: CASRSFDRVGEQYF

size: NA
D: NA
V: TRBV5-1
J: TRBJ1-2
DNA: TGCGCCAGCAGCTTGGGAACTGCGAATTTCGGCTATGGCTACACCTTC
CDR3: CASSLGTANFGYGYTF

size: once
D: NA
V: TRBV20-1
J: TRBJ2-1
DNA: TGCAGTGCTAGCGACGTAAGTCTCGGGAATGAGCAGTTCTTC
CDR3: CSASDVSLGNEQFF

size: few
D: NA
V: TRBV20-1
J: TRBJ2-3
DNA: TGCAGTGCAACCCTTAGGGCAGGCACAGATACGCAGTATTTT
CDR3: CSATLRAGTDTQYF

size: NA
D: NA
V: TRBV4-1
J: TRBJ2-1
DNA: TGCGCCAGCAGCCAAGATTTGGGAAGAGGAGGGGGCCTCTACAATGAGCAGTTCTTC
CDR3: CASSQDLGRGGGLYNEQFF

size: NA
D: NA
V: TRBV28
J: TRBJ1-1
DNA: TGCGCCAGCAGGACATTTGGGGGAAACACTGAAGCTTTCTTT
CDR3: CASRTFGGNTEAFF

size: NA
D: NA
V: TRBV25-1
J: TRBJ1-2
DNA: TGTGCCAGCCCGGGGTCTTTTAACTATGGCTACACCTTC
CDR3: CASPGSFNYGYTF

size: NA
D: NA
V: TRBV27
J: TRBJ1-5
DNA: TGTGCCAGCAGTTTATCCCGGGACGGGAATCAGCCCCAGCATTTT
CDR3: CASSLSRDGNQPQHF

size: many
D: TRBD2
V: TRBV27
J: TRBJ2-3
DNA: TGTGCCAGCAGTTCATCCTGGGACTACCTCACAGATACGCAGTATTTT
CDR3: CASSSSWDYLTDTQYF

size: few
D: TRBD1
V: TRBV20-1
J: TRBJ1-4
DNA: TGCAGTGCTCCCGGACAGGGGGGAGAAAAACTGTTTTTT
CDR3: CSAPGQGGEKLFF

size: NA
D: TRBD2
V: TRBV20-1
J: TRBJ2-7
DNA: TGCAGTGCTGGGGGGGTCAACTCCTACGAGCAGTACTTC
CDR3: CSAGGVNSYEQYF